This T cell receptor beta chain was sequenced in a study of low-dose radiotherapy and immunotherapy resistance in tumors. Study-wide context: Cohort 1 received 0.5 Gy per fraction every 2 weeks, totaling 6.5 Gy.

Over around 19 PCR cycles, TCRs were amplified from a constant-region primer and V-primer adapter. TCRdb recomputed calls from the reads with MiXCR, one row per CDR3 protein. The sample has approximately 47,000 distinct CDR3 sequences; about 10% are singletons. Stated time point: before trial treatment. The therapy administered to donors comprised nivolumab, ipilimumab, aspirin, low-dose cyclophosphamide and low-dose radiotherapy. This clonotype was found many times. This specimen consisted of PBMCs, obtained before treatment. This TCR was sampled from a female donor with ovarian cancer.

The DNA for the CDR3 is TGTGCCAGCAGCCGGACTAGCGGGAGGGCCAATGAGCAGTTCTTC. Translating gives CASSRTSGRANEQFF. The rearrangement uses TRBV14 and TRBJ2-1; 15 bases map to TRBD2. CDR3 length equals 15 residues. Germline CDR1 is SGHDN and CDR2 is FVKESK. The J segment lost 6 bases and the V segment lost 4 bases, leaving 1 base of the junction unmatched.